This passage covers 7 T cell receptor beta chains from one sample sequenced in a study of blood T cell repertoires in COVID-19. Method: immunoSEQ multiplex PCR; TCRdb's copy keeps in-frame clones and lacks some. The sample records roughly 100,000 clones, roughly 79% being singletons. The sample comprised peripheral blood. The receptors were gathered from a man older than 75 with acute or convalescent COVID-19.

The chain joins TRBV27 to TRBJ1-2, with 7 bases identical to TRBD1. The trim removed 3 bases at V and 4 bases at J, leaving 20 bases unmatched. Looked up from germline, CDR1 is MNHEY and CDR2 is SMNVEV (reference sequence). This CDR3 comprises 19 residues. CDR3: CASSFRKYQTGTAGYGYTF. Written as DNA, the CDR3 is TGTGCCAGCAGTTTTAGGAAATACCAGACCGGGACAGCGGGCTATGGCTACACCTTC.

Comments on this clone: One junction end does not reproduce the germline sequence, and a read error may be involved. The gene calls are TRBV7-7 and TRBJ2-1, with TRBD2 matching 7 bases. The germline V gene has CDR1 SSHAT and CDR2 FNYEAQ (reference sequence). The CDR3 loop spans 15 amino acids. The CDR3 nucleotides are TGTGCTAGCAGCCCCGGACTAGGATCCTACAATGAGCAGTTCTTC. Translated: CASSPGLGSYNEQFF.

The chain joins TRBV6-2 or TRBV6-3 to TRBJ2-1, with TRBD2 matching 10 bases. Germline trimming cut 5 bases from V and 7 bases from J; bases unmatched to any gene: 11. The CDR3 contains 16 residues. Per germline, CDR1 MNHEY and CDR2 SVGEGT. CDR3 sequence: CASSKYLAGAGNEQFF. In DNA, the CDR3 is TGTGCCAGCAGTAAATATCTAGCGGGAGCTGGAAATGAGCAGTTCTTC.

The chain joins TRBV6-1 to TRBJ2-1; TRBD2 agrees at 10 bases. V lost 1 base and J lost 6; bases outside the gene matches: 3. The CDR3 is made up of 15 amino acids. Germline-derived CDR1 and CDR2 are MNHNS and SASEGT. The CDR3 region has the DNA TGTGCCAGCAGTGAAGGTCTAGCGGGAGCCAATGAGCAGTTCTTC. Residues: CASSEGLAGANEQFF.

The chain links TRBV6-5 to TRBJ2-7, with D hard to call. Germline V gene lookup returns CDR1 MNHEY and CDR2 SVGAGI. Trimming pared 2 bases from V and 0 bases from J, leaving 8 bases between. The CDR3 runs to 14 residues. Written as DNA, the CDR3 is TGTGCCAGCAGTTACGGGCGTAACTCCTACGAGCAGTACTTC. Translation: CASSYGRNSYEQYF.

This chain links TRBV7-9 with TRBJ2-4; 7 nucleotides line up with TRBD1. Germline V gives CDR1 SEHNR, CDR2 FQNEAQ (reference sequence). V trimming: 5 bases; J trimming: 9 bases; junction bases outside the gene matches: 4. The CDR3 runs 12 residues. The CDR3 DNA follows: TGTGCCAGCAGCATCAACAGGGGCATTCAGTACTTC. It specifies CASSINRGIQYF. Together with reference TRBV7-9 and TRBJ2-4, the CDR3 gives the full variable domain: DTGVSQNPRHKITKRGQNVTFRCDPISEHNRLYWYRQTLGQGPEFLTYFQNEAQLEKSRLLSDRFSAERPKGSFSTLEIQRTEQGDSAMYLCASSINRGIQYFGAGTRLSVL.

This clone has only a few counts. CDR3 DNA sequence: TGTGCCAGCAGCCTACACCGGGGTAATGAAAAACTGTTTTTT. Translating gives CASSLHRGNEKLFF. The rearrangement links TRBV7-9 to TRBJ1-4; no definite D call. V lost 5 bases and J lost 4, with 11 bases in between. The germline V gene encodes CDR1 SEHNR and CDR2 FQNEAQ (reference sequence). The CDR3 covers 14 residues.